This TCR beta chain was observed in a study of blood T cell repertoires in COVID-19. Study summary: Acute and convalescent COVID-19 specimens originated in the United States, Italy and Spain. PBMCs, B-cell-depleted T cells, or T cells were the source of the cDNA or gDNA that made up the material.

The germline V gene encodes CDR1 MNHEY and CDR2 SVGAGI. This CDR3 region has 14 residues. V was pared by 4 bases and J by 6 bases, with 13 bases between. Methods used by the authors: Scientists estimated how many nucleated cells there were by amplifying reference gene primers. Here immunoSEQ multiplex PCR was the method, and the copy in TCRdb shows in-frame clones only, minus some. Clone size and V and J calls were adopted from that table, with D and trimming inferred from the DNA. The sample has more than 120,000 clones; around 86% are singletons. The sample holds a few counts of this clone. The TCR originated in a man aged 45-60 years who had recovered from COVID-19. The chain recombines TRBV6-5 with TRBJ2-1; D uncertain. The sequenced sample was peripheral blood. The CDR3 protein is CASSFSPVGNEQFF. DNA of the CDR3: TGTGCCAGCAGTTTTTCCCCGGTCGGCAATGAGCAGTTCTTC.